Here is one T cell receptor (beta chain) with its context. Its antigen has not been determined. No quality values exist for individual bases; no much larger clone is one base distant. The germline V gene yields KGHSH for CDR1 and LQKENI for CDR2. V is cut back by 1 base and J by 15 bases, with 8 bases in the junction unmatched. Including cysteine and phenylalanine, the CDR3 has 13 amino acids. Just the 39-base CDR3 DNA is kept, in frame starting at base 1. Library method: the immunoSEQ multiplex PCR assay. TCRdb's version of the immuneACCESS table is confined to in-frame rearrangements and falls short of the full clone set. An unresolved V gene accounts for under half of the shortfall where checked; the remainder is of unknown origin. The sample table records roughly 40,000 clones; 75% to 95% of these occur just once. The ten biggest clones cover approximately 0.5% of the sample. The sample is drawn from a study of T cell changes during pregnancy in multiple sclerosis (dated by TCRdb to between 2018 and 2021). Broadly, across the study: Changes in the T cell repertoire over the course of pregnancy were examined in this study in women with multiple sclerosis.

The sample consisted of CD4+ T cells from peripheral blood mononuclear cells, taken in the second trimester of pregnancy. The TCR was taken from a female donor in good health, enrolled as a control in a pregnancy study. The V gene is TRBV18 and the J gene is TRBJ2-1; 8 bases in the middle match TRBD2. The CDR3 here reads CASSPLMREDVFF. The sequenced DNA is TGTGCCAGCTCACCACTGATGCGGGAGGACGTGTTCTTC.